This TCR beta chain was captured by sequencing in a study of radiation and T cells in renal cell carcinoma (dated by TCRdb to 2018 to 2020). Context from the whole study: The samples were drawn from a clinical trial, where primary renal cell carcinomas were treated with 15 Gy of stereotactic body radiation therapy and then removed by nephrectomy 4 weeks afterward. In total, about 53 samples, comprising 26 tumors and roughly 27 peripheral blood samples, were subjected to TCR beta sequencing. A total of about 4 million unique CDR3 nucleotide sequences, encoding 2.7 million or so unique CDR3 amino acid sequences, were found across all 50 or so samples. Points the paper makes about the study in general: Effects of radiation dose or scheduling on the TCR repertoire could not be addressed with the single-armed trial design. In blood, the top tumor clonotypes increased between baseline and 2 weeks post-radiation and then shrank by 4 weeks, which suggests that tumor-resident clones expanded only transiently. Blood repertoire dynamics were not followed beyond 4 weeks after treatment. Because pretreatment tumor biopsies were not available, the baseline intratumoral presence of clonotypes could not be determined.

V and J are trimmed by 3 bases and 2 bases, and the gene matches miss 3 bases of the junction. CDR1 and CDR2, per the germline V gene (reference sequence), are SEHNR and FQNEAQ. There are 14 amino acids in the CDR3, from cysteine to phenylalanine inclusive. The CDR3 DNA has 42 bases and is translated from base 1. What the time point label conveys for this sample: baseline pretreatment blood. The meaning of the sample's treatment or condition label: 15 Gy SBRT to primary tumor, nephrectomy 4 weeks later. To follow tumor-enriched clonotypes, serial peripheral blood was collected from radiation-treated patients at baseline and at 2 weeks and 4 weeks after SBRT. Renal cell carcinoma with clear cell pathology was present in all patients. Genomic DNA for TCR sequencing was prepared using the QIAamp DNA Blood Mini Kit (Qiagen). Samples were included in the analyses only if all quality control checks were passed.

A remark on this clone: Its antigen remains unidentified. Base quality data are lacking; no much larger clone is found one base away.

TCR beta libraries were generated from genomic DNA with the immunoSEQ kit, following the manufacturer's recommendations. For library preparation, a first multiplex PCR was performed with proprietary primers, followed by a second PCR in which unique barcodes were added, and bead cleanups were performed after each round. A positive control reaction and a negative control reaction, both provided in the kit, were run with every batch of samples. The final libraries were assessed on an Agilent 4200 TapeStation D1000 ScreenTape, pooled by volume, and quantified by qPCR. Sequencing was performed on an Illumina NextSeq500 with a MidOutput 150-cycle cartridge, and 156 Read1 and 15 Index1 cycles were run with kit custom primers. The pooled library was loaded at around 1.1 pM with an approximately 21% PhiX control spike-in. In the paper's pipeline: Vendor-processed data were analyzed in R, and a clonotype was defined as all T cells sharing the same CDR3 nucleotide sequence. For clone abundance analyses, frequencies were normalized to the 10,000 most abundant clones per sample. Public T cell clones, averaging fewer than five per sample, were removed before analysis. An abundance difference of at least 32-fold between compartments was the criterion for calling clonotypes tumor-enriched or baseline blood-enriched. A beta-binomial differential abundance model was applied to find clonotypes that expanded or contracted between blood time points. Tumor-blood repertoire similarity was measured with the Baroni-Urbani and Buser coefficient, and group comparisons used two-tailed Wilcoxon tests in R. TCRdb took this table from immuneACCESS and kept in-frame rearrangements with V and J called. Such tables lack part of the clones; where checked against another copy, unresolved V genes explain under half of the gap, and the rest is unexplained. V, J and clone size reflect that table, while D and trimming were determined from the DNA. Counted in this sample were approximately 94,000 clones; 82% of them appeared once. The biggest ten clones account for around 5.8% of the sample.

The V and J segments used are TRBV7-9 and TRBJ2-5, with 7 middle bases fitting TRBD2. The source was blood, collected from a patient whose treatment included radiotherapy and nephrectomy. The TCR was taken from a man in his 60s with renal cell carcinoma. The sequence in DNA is TGTGCCAGCAGCTTTCTAGCGGATCAAGAGACCCAGTACTTC. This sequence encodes CASSFLADQETQYF. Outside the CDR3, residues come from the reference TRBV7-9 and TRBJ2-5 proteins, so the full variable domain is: DTGVSQNPRHKITKRGQNVTFRCDPISEHNRLYWYRQTLGQGPEFLTYFQNEAQLEKSRLLSDRFSAERPKGSFSTLEIQRTEQGDSAMYLCASSFLADQETQYFGPGTRLLVL.